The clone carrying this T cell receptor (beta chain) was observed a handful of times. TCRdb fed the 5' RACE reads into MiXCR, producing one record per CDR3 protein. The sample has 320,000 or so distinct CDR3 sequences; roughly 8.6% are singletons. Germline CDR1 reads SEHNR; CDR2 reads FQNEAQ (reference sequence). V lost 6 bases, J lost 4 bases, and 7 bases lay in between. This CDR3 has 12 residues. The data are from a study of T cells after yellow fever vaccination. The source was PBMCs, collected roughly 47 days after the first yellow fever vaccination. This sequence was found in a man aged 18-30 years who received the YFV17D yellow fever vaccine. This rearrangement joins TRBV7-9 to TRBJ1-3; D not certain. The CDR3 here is CASSSEGNTIYF. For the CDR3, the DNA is TGTGCCAGCAGTTCCGAGGGAAACACCATATATTTT.